This T cell receptor beta chain was observed in a study of T cell repertoires in cytomegalovirus infection. This clonotype was seen many times. Germline V gene lookup returns CDR1 SGHRS and CDR2 YFSETQ. Trimming took 0 bases from V and 6 from J, leaving 16 bases between them. This CDR3 spans 15 amino acids. TCRdb analysed the reads with MiXCR anew, one entry per CDR3 protein. The data hold approximately 500,000 distinct CDR3 sequences, with about 11% observed a single time. This chain joins TRBV5-1 and TRBJ2-7; TRBD1 is a possible D gene (6 bases). The TCR comes from a human donor in good health (CMV status not recorded). Some clones in this sample may be carry-over from other donors' samples. Material: PBMCs. The CDR3 coding sequence is TGCGCCAGCAGCTTGGGTGGGACCCAGGGGACCGAGCAGTACTTC. As protein: CASSLGGTQGTEQYF.